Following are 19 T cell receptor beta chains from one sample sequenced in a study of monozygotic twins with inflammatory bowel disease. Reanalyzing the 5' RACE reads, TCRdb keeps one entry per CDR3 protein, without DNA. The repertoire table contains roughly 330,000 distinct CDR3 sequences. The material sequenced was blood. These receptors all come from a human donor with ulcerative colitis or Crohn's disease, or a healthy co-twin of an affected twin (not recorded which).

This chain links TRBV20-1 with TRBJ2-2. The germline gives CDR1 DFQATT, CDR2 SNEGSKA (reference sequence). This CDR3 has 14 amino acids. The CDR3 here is CSARDSVVTGELFF.

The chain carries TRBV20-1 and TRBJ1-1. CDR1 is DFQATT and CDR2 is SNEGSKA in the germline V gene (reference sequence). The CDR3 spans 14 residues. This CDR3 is CSARATGGPPEAFF.

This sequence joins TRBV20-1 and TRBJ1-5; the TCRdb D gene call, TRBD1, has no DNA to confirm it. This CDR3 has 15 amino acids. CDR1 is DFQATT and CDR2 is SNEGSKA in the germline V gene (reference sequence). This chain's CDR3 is CSTTPPGQGGQPQHF.

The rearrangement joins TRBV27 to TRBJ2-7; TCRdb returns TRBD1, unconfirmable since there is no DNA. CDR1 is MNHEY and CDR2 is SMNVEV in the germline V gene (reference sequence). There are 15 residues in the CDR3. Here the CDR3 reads CASSLLGAGSYEQYF.

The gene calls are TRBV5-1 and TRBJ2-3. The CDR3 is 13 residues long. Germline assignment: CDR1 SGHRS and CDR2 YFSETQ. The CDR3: CASSLTVPDTQYF.

CDR3 in amino acids: CASSKGFRLSSTDTQYF. The chain couples TRBV21-1 to TRBJ2-3. TRBV21-1 counts as a pseudogene. This CDR3 is built from 17 residues.

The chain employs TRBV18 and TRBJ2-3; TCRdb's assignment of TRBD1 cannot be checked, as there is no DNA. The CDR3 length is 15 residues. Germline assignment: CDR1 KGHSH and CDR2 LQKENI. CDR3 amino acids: CASHKGDATTDTQYF. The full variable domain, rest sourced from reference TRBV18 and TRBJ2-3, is NAGVMQNPRHLVRRRGQEARLRCSPMKGHSHVYWYRQLPEEGLKFMVYLQKENIIDESGMPKERFSAEFPKEGPSILRIQQVVRGDSAAYFCASHKGDATTDTQYFGPGTRLTVL.

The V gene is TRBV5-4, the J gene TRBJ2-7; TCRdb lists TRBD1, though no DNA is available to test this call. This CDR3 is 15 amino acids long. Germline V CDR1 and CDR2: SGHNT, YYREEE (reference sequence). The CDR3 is CASSLAAGGDREQYF.

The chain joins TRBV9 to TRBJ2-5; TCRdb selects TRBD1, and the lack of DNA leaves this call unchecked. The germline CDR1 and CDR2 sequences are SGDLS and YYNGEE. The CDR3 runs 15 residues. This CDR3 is CASSSGQGARETQYF.

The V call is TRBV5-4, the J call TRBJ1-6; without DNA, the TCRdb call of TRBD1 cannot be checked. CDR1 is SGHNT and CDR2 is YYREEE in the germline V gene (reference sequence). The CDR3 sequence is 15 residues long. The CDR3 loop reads CASSSRDRYNSPLHF.

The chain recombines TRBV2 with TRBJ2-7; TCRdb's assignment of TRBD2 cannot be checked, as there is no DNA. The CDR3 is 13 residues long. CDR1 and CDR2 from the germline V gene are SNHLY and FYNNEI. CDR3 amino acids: CASVAEAPYEQYF.

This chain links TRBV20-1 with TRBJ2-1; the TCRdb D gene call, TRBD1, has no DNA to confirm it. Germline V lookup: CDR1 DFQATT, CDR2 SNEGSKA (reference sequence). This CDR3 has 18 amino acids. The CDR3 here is CSARDWFSGEGSYNEQFF.

CDR3 region: CASSPGVGTEAFF. The chain combines TRBV18 with TRBJ1-1. Germline V gene data show CDR1 as KGHSH and CDR2 as LQKENI. CDR3 length: 13 amino acids.

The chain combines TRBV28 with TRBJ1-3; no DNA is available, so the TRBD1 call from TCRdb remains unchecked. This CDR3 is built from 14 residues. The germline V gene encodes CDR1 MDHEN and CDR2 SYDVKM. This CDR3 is CAGGRGSSGNTIYF.

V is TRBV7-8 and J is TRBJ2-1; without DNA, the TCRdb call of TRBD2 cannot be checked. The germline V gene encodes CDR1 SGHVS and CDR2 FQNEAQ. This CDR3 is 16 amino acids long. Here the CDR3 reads CASSSSPGTTYNEQFF.

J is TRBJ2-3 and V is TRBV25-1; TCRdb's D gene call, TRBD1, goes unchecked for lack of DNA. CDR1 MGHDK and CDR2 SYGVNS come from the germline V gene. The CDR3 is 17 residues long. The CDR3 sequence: CASSDPARGGVTDTQYF.

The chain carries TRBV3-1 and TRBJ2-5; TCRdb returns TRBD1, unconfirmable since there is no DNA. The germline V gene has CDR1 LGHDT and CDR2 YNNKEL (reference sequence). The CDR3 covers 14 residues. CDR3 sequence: CASSPQGAQETQYF.

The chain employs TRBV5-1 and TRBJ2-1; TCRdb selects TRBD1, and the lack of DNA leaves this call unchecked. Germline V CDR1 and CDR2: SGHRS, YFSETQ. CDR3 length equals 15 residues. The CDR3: CASSRDVTGYNEQFF.

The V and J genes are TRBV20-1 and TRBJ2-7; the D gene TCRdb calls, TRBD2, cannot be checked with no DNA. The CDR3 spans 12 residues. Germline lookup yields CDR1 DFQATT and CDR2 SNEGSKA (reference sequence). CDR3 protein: CSATDFDYEQYF.